The 26 T cell receptor beta chains given below trace back to one sample, sequenced in a study of blood T cell repertoires in COVID-19. Assay used: immunoSEQ multiplex PCR; TCRdb lists only in-frame clones, some missing. The sample lists about 240,000 clones, roughly 87% seen once, with around 6.9% in the top ten. The sequencing sample was made of peripheral blood. These receptor sequences come from a man between 60 and 75 years old who had recovered from COVID-19.

This clone has more than one count but fewer than ten. The sample carries other DNA sequences with the same CDR3. In DNA, the CDR3 is TGTGCCTGGAGTCCACAGGGGGGTCAGCCCCAGCATTTT. The encoded protein is CAWSPQGGQPQHF. The chain links TRBV30 to TRBJ1-5; TRBD1 matches at 8 bases. CDR1 and CDR2 from the germline V gene are GTSNPN and SVGIG (reference sequence). With V trimmed by 2 bases and J by 6 bases, 3 bases remained unmatched. This CDR3 has 13 residues.

The rearrangement uses TRBV21-1 and TRBJ2-5; the table's TRBD1 call for D was not verified on the DNA. TRBV21-1 is noted as a pseudogene. The CDR3 totals 15 residues. CDR3 nucleotides: TGTGCCAGCAGCAAAGTGGGGCCGGGTTTAGAGACCCAGTACTTC. This codes for CASSKVGPGLETQYF.

This chain links TRBV5-4 with TRBJ2-3, with D possibly being TRBD2 (6 bases). CDR3 size: 15 residues. Per germline, CDR1 SGHNT and CDR2 YYREEE (reference sequence). Trimming stripped 0 bases from V and 1 base from J, with 9 bases between. The CDR3 is CASSLAGLGTDTQYF. The CDR3 DNA sequence: TGTGCCAGCAGCTTGGCGGGACTCGGCACAGATACGCAGTATTTT. The whole variable domain, filled in from reference TRBV5-4 and TRBJ2-3, reads ETGVTQSPTHLIKTRGQQVTLRCSSQSGHNTVSWYQQALGQGPQFIFQYYREEENGRGNFPPRFSGLQFPNYSSELNVNALELDDSALYLCASSLAGLGTDTQYFGPGTRLTVL.

The chain has TRBV6-5 and TRBJ1-5; D perhaps matches TRBD1 (5 bases). Deletions cut 6 bases from V and 2 bases from J, with 14 bases between. The CDR3 is made up of 15 amino acids. From germline, CDR1 is MNHEY and CDR2 SVGAGI. The CDR3 reads CASRGYWGGNQPQHF. CDR3 nucleotides: TGTGCCAGCAGGGGATATTGGGGCGGCAATCAGCCCCAGCATTTT.

The V and J genes are TRBV12-3 or TRBV12-4 and TRBJ2-1, with 8 positions matching TRBD2. Trimming cost V 4 bases and J 7 bases; bases outside gene matches: 3. The CDR3 length is 13 residues. The chain's CDR3 is CASSSTGGNEQFF. DNA of the CDR3: TGTGCCAGCAGTTCGACGGGGGGGAATGAGCAGTTCTTC.

This clone was seen a single time. V is TRBV6-1 and J is TRBJ1-6, with 7 bases fitting TRBD1. This CDR3 has 18 residues. Looked up from germline, CDR1 is MNHNS and CDR2 is SASEGT. Unmatched junction bases numbered 9, after V lost 4 bases and J lost 0 bases. CDR3 residues: CASSGTGGFSSYNSPLHF. CDR3 nucleotide sequence: TGTGCCAGCAGTGGGACAGGAGGCTTCAGCTCCTATAATTCACCCCTCCACTTT.

V is TRBV5-6 and J is TRBJ1-4; unclear D gene. The CDR3 loop spans 16 amino acids. The V end was cut by 3 bases, the J end by 3 bases, with 15 bases between. Germline V gene lookup returns CDR1 SGHDT and CDR2 YYEEEE. The CDR3 DNA reads TGTGCCAGCAGCTCCCTGGGGAGGCTCTCTAATGAAAAACTGTTTTTT. It translates to CASSSLGRLSNEKLFF.

CDR3 DNA: TGTGCCAGCAGCCAAGGAGGGACTAGCTCCTACGAGCAGTACTTC. This translates into CASSQGGTSSYEQYF. V usage is TRBV3-1 (or the pseudogene TRBV3-2) and J usage is TRBJ2-7; 8 bases are a match to TRBD2. J was trimmed by 0 bases and V by 1 base; bases with no gene match: 2. This CDR3 comprises 15 residues. Looked up from germline, CDR1 is LGHDT and CDR2 is YNNKEL (reference sequence).

The J gene is TRBJ1-3, the V gene TRBV6-5; 7 positions match TRBD1. The germline gives CDR1 MNHEY, CDR2 SVGAGI. CDR3 length: 14 amino acids. V lost 5 bases and J lost 1; bases outside the gene matches: 2. The CDR3 sequence: CASSRQGSGNTIYF. In DNA form, the CDR3 reads TGTGCCAGCAGTCGACAGGGATCTGGAAACACCATATATTTT.

For the CDR3, the DNA is TGTGCCAGCAGCCTTAGCAATTCACCCCTCCACTTT. This sequence encodes CASSLSNSPLHF. The V gene is TRBV27, the J gene TRBJ1-6; no clear D gene. Trimming removed 6 bases from V and 7 bases from J, with 7 bases in between. The CDR3 loop spans 12 amino acids. Germline lookup yields CDR1 MNHEY and CDR2 SMNVEV (reference sequence).

This clone was seen a single time. The genes are TRBV27 and TRBJ2-4, with 7 bases lining up with TRBD2. The CDR3 sequence is 15 residues long. Germline CDR1 reads MNHEY; CDR2 reads SMNVEV (reference sequence). Trimming cost V 4 bases and J 7 bases; bases outside gene matches: 10. The CDR3 loop reads CASSSRAQAGNIQYF. Written as DNA, the CDR3 is TGTGCCAGCAGTTCCCGAGCCCAAGCGGGGAACATTCAGTACTTC.

This clone has only one observation. The chain joins TRBV5-1 to TRBJ2-5, with D perhaps TRBD1 (5 bases). Germline CDR1 and CDR2: SGHRS and YFSETQ. Trimming shortened V by 4 bases and J by 7 bases, and 17 bases separated the two germline ends. The CDR3 is made up of 14 amino acids. The CDR3 sequence is CASSLTAGFGTQYF. The CDR3 region has the DNA TGCGCCAGCAGCCTGACAGCAGGATTTGGGACCCAGTACTTC. The full variable domain, completed using reference TRBV5-1 and TRBJ2-5, is KAGVTQTPRYLIKTRGQQVTLSCSPISGHRSVSWYQQTPGQGLQFLFEYFSETQRNKGNFPGRFSGRQFSNSRSEMNVSTLELGDSALYLCASSLTAGFGTQYFGPGTRLLVL.

This chain connects TRBV12-2 to TRBJ1-5; TRBD1 is the table's D call, not checked against the DNA. TRBV12-2 is a recognized pseudogene. The CDR3 covers 22 residues. CDR3 sequence (DNA): TGTGCAAGTCGGTACTATCGGGACAGGGGGAGGGAGGAGGGGCATAGCAATCAGCCCCAGCATTTT. Encoded protein: CASRYYRDRGREEGHSNQPQHF.

The V call is TRBV7-8, the J call TRBJ1-1; 7 bases are a match to TRBD1. From germline, CDR1 is SGHVS and CDR2 FQNEAQ. With V trimmed by 1 base and J by 3 bases, 5 bases remained unmatched. The CDR3 consists of 15 residues. CDR3: CASSLEIQGYTEAFF. CDR3 in DNA: TGTGCCAGCAGCTTAGAGATACAGGGGTACACTGAAGCTTTCTTT.

V and J are TRBV5-1 and TRBJ1-2, with 9 bases lining up with TRBD1. V shed 4 bases, J shed 13 bases, and the junction held 8 bases outside the gene matches. The CDR3 is 12 residues long. Germline V CDR1 and CDR2: SGHRS, YFSETQ. The CDR3 region is CASSPEGGQGTF. CDR3 DNA: TGCGCCAGCAGCCCGGAAGGGGGACAGGGCACCTTC.

The gene calls are TRBV5-1 and TRBJ1-2; D call uncertain. Trimming shortened V by 0 bases and J by 4 bases, and 10 bases separated the two germline ends. The germline CDR1 and CDR2 sequences are SGHRS and YFSETQ. The CDR3 totals 14 residues. The CDR3 coding sequence is TGCGCCAGCAGCTTGGAGCGGGGTTCCTATGGCTACACCTTC. Translating it yields CASSLERGSYGYTF. Filled out from reference TRBV5-1 and TRBJ1-2, the complete variable domain reads KAGVTQTPRYLIKTRGQQVTLSCSPISGHRSVSWYQQTPGQGLQFLFEYFSETQRNKGNFPGRFSGRQFSNSRSEMNVSTLELGDSALYLCASSLERGSYGYTFGSGTRLTVV.

This chain joins TRBV19 and TRBJ1-5, with TRBD1 identical over 8 bases. Trimming took 0 bases from V and 7 from J; bases not matched to a gene: 8. The CDR3 totals 16 residues. Germline V gene lookup returns CDR1 LNHDA and CDR2 SQIVND (reference sequence). This chain's CDR3 is CASSIDWTGTRQPQHF. In DNA, the CDR3 is TGTGCCAGTAGTATAGATTGGACAGGGACCAGGCAGCCCCAGCATTTT.

This clone has only a few counts. The chain uses TRBV25-1 and TRBJ1-2; maybe TRBD1 (6 bases). Germline-derived CDR1 and CDR2 are MGHDK and SYGVNS. CDR3 length: 16 residues. Trimming took 3 bases from V and 4 from J, leaving 18 bases between them. The CDR3 loop reads CASSDGGRGSGYGYTF. The DNA of the CDR3 is TGTGCCAGCAGTGATGGGGGCAGGGGATCGGGCTATGGCTACACCTTC.

The chain combines TRBV6-1 with TRBJ1-2; D perhaps matches TRBD1 (5 bases). V lost 3 bases and J 5 bases, leaving 16 bases between the germline ends. Germline CDR1 MNHNS, CDR2 SASEGT. The CDR3 is 15 residues long. CDR3 coding DNA: TGTGCCAGCAGTGAGTCGAGGAATAGGGGTTATGGCTACACCTTC. Protein: CASSESRNRGYGYTF.

The V gene is TRBV3-1 (or the pseudogene TRBV3-2), the J gene TRBJ1-1; perhaps TRBD1 as D (6 bases). Germline V gene sequence: CDR1 LGHDT, CDR2 YNNKEL (reference sequence). This CDR3 comprises 14 residues. Trimming took 2 bases from V and 7 from J, leaving 14 bases between them. CDR3 DNA: TGTGCCAGCAGCCAAATGGGGGCGCCCCTTGAAGCTTTCTTT. It yields the protein CASSQMGAPLEAFF.

The V and J genes are TRBV5-1 and TRBJ2-2; D possibly corresponds to TRBD2 (6 bases). Germline V gene lookup returns CDR1 SGHRS and CDR2 YFSETQ. Trimming took 5 bases from V and 0 from J, leaving 14 bases between them. The CDR3 extends over 16 amino acids. CDR3 residues: CASRGGSLSNTGELFF. For the CDR3, the DNA is TGCGCCAGCAGAGGAGGGAGCCTTTCGAACACCGGGGAGCTGTTTTTT. Supplemented by reference TRBV5-1 and TRBJ2-2, the full variable domain reads KAGVTQTPRYLIKTRGQQVTLSCSPISGHRSVSWYQQTPGQGLQFLFEYFSETQRNKGNFPGRFSGRQFSNSRSEMNVSTLELGDSALYLCASRGGSLSNTGELFFGEGSRLTVL.

The chain employs TRBV11-2 and TRBJ2-2; D gene uncertain. The V end was cut by 5 bases, the J end by 0 bases, with 10 bases between. This CDR3 has 15 amino acids. Germline V gives CDR1 SGHAT, CDR2 FQNNGV. The CDR3 coding sequence is TGTGCCAGCAGCCCAGACTCACCGAACACCGGGGAGCTGTTTTTT. It codes for CASSPDSPNTGELFF.

The chain combines TRBV5-5 with TRBJ2-2; D gene unclear. Trimming cost V 4 bases and J 6 bases, with 10 bases left between them. This CDR3 comprises 13 residues. Germline V gene data show CDR1 as SGHKS and CDR2 as YYEKEE (reference sequence). CDR3 in DNA: TGTGCCAGCAGCCCGGTCCCGCCCGGGGAGCTGTTTTTT. Amino acids: CASSPVPPGELFF.

The chain recombines TRBV27 with TRBJ1-2; D might be TRBD1 (5 bases). Germline CDR1 MNHEY, CDR2 SMNVEV (reference sequence). This CDR3 is 14 amino acids long. The germline V and J ends were trimmed by 5 bases and 4 bases, with 14 bases remaining between them. Here the CDR3 reads CASSPDQGGYGYTF. CDR3 nucleotides: TGTGCCAGCAGTCCGGACCAGGGTGGCTATGGCTACACCTTC.

V and J are TRBV6-6 and TRBJ1-4, with D maybe TRBD1 (6 bases). Trimming shortened V by 6 bases and J by 8 bases, and 13 bases separated the two germline ends. The CDR3 runs 13 residues. Germline lookup yields CDR1 MNHNY and CDR2 SVGAGI (reference sequence). CDR3 sequence: CASSPRTVEKLFF. In DNA form, the CDR3 reads TGTGCCAGCAGCCCCCGGACAGTCGAAAAACTGTTTTTT.

The chain is built from TRBV5-1 and TRBJ2-3; no firm D call. The V end lost 5 bases, the J end lost 3 bases, and 16 bases lay between the germline ends. Germline lookup yields CDR1 SGHRS and CDR2 YFSETQ. There are 15 residues in the CDR3. CDR3 residues: CASRLRGSETDTQYF. For the CDR3, the DNA is TGCGCCAGCAGATTGCGAGGAAGCGAGACAGATACGCAGTATTTT.